This T cell receptor beta chain appears in the sequencing data of a study of blood T cell repertoires in COVID-19. Authors' data handling: Estimated nucleated cell counts came from reference gene primer amplification. Sequencing was performed with immunoSEQ multiplex PCR; in TCRdb, only in-frame clones are kept and a portion is missing. D and trimming were read from the DNA, whereas the V and J calls and clone size are those reported in that table. Here the sample spans roughly 87,000 clones, around 86% being singletons. Germline V gene sequence: CDR1 LNHDA, CDR2 SQIVND (reference sequence). The CDR3 runs 12 residues. Trimming pared 5 bases from V and 2 bases from J, leaving 6 bases between.

The TCR was taken from a man in his fifties with active COVID-19. This rearrangement joins TRBV19 to TRBJ2-5; D perhaps matches TRBD2 (6 bases). The specimen was peripheral blood. CDR3 coding DNA: TGTGCCAGTAGTGCGGGACAAGAGACCCAGTACTTC. Protein: CASSAGQETQYF.